These T cell receptor beta chains were read from a single sample in a study of memory CD4+ T cells and cytomegalovirus serostatus. TCRdb keeps only in-frame clones here, not all; method: immunoSEQ multiplex PCR. The top ten clones hold about 1% of a sample with just under 60,000 clones, about 81% of them seen once. Material for sequencing was memory CD4+ T cells from blood. These receptor sequences come from an adult in good health and CMV-seronegative. Each CDR3 is given with its conserved first and last residue. The order of the fields is D gene, V gene, J gene, clone size, CDR3 DNA, CDR3 protein. A D gene is named only where the DNA matches it firmly. Only some rows state a clone size, as once, few, many or a class for expanded clones.

>.|TRBV28|TRBJ1-2|.
TGTGCCAGCAGGTCGGTCTCGGACTATGGCTACACCTTC
CASRSVSDYGYTF
>.|TRBV28|TRBJ2-1|.
TGTGCCAGCGGAATTGGGGATGAGCAGTTCTTC
CASGIGDEQFF
>.|TRBV27|TRBJ1-4|few
TGTGCCAGCAGTTCCGCCTCAACTAATGAAAAACTGTTTTTT
CASSSASTNEKLFF
>TRBD1|TRBV10-3|TRBJ2-5|.
TGTGCCATCAGTGAGTCGGGACAGGGGGCCCTTTTTGTGGAGACCCAGTACTTC
CAISESGQGALFVETQYF
>TRBD2|TRBV7-2|TRBJ2-5|.
TGTGCCAGCAGCTTAGTGGGGTCCCCCGCGGGAGACGAGACCCAGTACTTC
CASSLVGSPAGDETQYF
>TRBD1|TRBV6-6|TRBJ2-7|.
TGTGCCAGCAGACACGGAACGGGACAGGATGGCGAGCAGTACTTC
CASRHGTGQDGEQYF
>TRBD1|TRBV5-1|TRBJ2-7|.
TGCGCCAGCAGCCGGGGACAGGTGACCTACGAGCAGTACTTC
CASSRGQVTYEQYF
>TRBD2|TRBV5-6|TRBJ2-3|.
TGTGCCAGCAGCTTGGCGGCGACTAGCGGTAGAACAGATACGCAGTATTTT
CASSLAATSGRTDTQYF
>TRBD2|TRBV4-1|TRBJ2-7|.
TGCGCCAGCAGCCAAGCTAGCGGGGGGCGGGAGTGGGAGCAGTACTTC
CASSQASGGREWEQYF
>.|TRBV5-1|TRBJ2-1|.
TGCGCCAGCAGCTTGCTCAGGGGATACAATGAGCAGTTCTTC
CASSLLRGYNEQFF
>.|TRBV27|TRBJ2-4|.
TGTGCCAGCAGTTCTCGGACCGGAAACATTCAGTACTTC
CASSSRTGNIQYF
>.|TRBV11-2|TRBJ2-3|.
TGTGCCAGCAGCTTTGGGGGACTCCCCGGGGATACGCAGTATTTT
CASSFGGLPGDTQYF
>.|TRBV28|TRBJ2-5|.
TGTGCCAGCAGTTTTCGGGGAGCACAGACCCAGTACTTC
CASSFRGAQTQYF
>TRBD1|TRBV28|TRBJ2-7|.
TGTGCCAGCAGTATTAACAGGGGCCCCTACGAGCAGTACTTC
CASSINRGPYEQYF
>.|TRBV7-9|TRBJ1-5|.
TGTGCCAGCAGCCCCTCCGGGAACAATCAGCCCCAGCATTTT
CASSPSGNNQPQHF
>.|TRBV30|TRBJ1-1|.
TGTGCCTGGCCGGGAACAGGTACCACTGAAGCTTTCTTT
CAWPGTGTTEAFF
>.|TRBV27|TRBJ2-7|.
TGTGCCAGCAGTTTTTGGGGTAGCCCCAACGAGCAGTACTTC
CASSFWGSPNEQYF
>TRBD2|TRBV29-1|TRBJ2-1|few
TGCAGCGTTGAAGATCCTTACAGAGACAGCGGGAGGTTCCTCTACAATGAGCAGTTCTTC
CSVEDPYRDSGRFLYNEQFF
>.|TRBV27|TRBJ2-5|once
TGTGCCAGCAGTTTTAGACCCCAAGAGACCCAGTACTTC
CASSFRPQETQYF
>.|TRBV27|TRBJ1-2|few
TGTGCCAGCACCAAGGGGCAAGACTATGGCTACACCTTC
CASTKGQDYGYTF
>.|TRBV7-9|TRBJ1-6|.
TGTGCCAGCAGCTCGGGCCGACATGAGGGGTCACCCCTCCACTTT
CASSSGRHEGSPLHF
>TRBD1|TRBV18|TRBJ1-5|medium-sized
TGTGCCAGCTCACGGGACAGGGGCGGTCAGCCCCAGCATTTT
CASSRDRGGQPQHF
>TRBD1|TRBV5-5|TRBJ2-7|.
TGTGCCAGCAGCTCCCGGGACAGGGGGCGCGTCCAGCAGTACTTC
CASSSRDRGRVQQYF
>.|TRBV7-3|TRBJ2-1|.
TGTGCCAGCAGCCTTCTGGGGGGGCTTAATGAGCAGTTCTTC
CASSLLGGLNEQFF
>.|TRBV6-5|TRBJ1-5|.
TGTGCCAGCACCGAAGCGTCCCAGCCCCAGCATTTT
CASTEASQPQHF
>.|TRBV25-1|TRBJ1-1|.
TGTGCCAGCACGTTGCCAGGGGTAGGTAACACTGAAGCTTTCTTT
CASTLPGVGNTEAFF
>.|TRBV5-4|TRBJ2-3|.
TGTGCCAGCAGCTTGCAGGGAGGAGATACGCAGTATTTT
CASSLQGGDTQYF
>.|TRBV28|TRBJ2-5|.
TGTGCCAGCAGTTGGGGTTCAGGGACCCAGTACTTC
CASSWGSGTQYF
>TRBD1|TRBV11-3|TRBJ2-7|.
TGTGCCAGCAGCCGCCGGGACAGGGTAGGCGAGCAGTACTTC
CASSRRDRVGEQYF
>.|TRBV30|TRBJ2-7|.
TGTGCCTGGAGTACCGGGCCCAACTCTTTCTTC
CAWSTGPNSFF
>.|TRBV6-1|TRBJ2-7|.
TGTGCCAGCAGTGAATCAATTGGGGATACCTACTACGAGCAGTACTTC
CASSESIGDTYYEQYF
>.|TRBV6-1|TRBJ2-3|.
TGTGCCAGCAGTAGTGGGGGGCCGGATACGCAGTATTTT
CASSSGGPDTQYF